This TCR beta chain was sequenced for a study of blood T cell repertoires in COVID-19. Study as a whole: Samples representing acute and convalescent COVID-19 were sourced from the United States, Italy and Spain. The cDNA or gDNA used as material had been derived from T cells, B-cell-depleted T cells, or PBMCs.

In the original workflow: Scientists estimated how many nucleated cells there were by amplifying reference gene primers. Clones were read by immunoSEQ multiplex PCR, and TCRdb kept only the in-frame ones, dropping some. The V and J calls and clone size are taken from that table; D and trimming were inferred from the DNA. This sample has 90,000 to 110,000 clones, with around 90% found just once. V lost 1 base to trimming and J lost 4 bases, with 10 bases between them. CDR1 and CDR2 from the germline V gene are MDHEN and SYDVKM. The CDR3 runs to 14 residues. The sequencing input was peripheral blood. The TCR originated in a human donor in a cohort sampled during active COVID-19. This chain links TRBV28 with TRBJ1-2, with D possibly matching TRBD1 (6 bases). This CDR3 reads CASSLSQGSYGYTF. CDR3 sequence (DNA): TGTGCCAGCAGTTTATCACAGGGAAGCTATGGCTACACCTTC.